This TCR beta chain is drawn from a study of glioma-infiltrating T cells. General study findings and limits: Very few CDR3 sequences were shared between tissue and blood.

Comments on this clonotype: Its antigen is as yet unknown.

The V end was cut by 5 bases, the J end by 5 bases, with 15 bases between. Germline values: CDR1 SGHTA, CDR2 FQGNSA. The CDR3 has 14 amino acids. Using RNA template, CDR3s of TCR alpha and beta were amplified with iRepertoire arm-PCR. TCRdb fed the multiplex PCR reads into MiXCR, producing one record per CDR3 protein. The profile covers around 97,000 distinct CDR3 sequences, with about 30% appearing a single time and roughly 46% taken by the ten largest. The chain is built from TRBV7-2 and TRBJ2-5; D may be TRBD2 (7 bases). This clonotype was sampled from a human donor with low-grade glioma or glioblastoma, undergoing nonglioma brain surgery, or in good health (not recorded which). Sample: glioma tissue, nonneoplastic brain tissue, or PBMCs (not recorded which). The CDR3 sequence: CASSRQSGGETQYF. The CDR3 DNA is TGTGCCAGCAGCCGCCAGTCGGGGGGCGAGACCCAGTACTTC.